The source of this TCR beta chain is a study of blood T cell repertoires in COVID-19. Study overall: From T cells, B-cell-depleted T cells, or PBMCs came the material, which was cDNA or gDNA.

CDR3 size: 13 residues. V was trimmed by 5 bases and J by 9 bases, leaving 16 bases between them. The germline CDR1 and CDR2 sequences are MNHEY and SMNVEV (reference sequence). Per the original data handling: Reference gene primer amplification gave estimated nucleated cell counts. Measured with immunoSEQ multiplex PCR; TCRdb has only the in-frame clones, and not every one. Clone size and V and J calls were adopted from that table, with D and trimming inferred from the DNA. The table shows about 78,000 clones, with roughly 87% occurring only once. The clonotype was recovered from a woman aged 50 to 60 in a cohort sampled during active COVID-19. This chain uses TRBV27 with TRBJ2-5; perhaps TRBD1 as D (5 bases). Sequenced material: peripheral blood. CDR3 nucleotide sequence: TGTGCCAGCAGTCCTTCATCTAAAGGGGCCCAGTACTTC. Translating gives CASSPSSKGAQYF.